These 13 T cell receptor beta chains share one sample of origin, sequenced in a study of shared clonotypes between healthy human individuals. Measured with immunoSEQ multiplex PCR; TCRdb has only the in-frame clones, and not every one. The sample lists some 1,100,000 clones; approximately 78% were seen once. The sequenced sample consisted of memory CD4+ T cells from PBMCs. Subset specified: CD45RA-negative fraction. The receptors were sampled from a man younger than 30 in good health. Some clones in this sample may be carry-over from other donors' samples.

The chain joins TRBV7-8 to TRBJ2-1; no definite D call. Trimming shortened V by 1 base and J by 3 bases, and 7 bases separated the two germline ends. This CDR3 region has 14 residues. CDR1 SGHVS and CDR2 FQNEAQ come from the germline V gene. The CDR3 region is CASSLVFYYNEQFF. The DNA for the CDR3 is TGTGCCAGCAGCTTAGTTTTCTACTACAATGAGCAGTTCTTC.

The chain combines TRBV18 with TRBJ1-1; no reliable D call. Germline V gives CDR1 KGHSH, CDR2 LQKENI. Trimming pared 0 bases from V and 5 bases from J, leaving 19 bases between. CDR3 length: 17 amino acids. The CDR3 sequence: CASSPPSGRSVSTEAFF. For the CDR3, the DNA is TGTGCCAGCTCACCACCCTCTGGCCGGAGCGTTAGTACTGAAGCTTTCTTT. The full variable domain, completed using reference TRBV18 and TRBJ1-1, is NAGVMQNPRHLVRRRGQEARLRCSPMKGHSHVYWYRQLPEEGLKFMVYLQKENIIDESGMPKERFSAEFPKEGPSILRIQQVVRGDSAAYFCASSPPSGRSVSTEAFFGQGTRLTVV.

This chain joins TRBV18 and TRBJ2-5, with D tentatively TRBD2 (5 bases). The V gene's germline CDR1 is KGHSH and CDR2 LQKENI. V was pared by 0 bases and J by 5 bases, with 16 bases between. The CDR3 spans 16 residues. CDR3 loop: CASSPPAGPNAETQYF. CDR3 DNA sequence: TGTGCCAGCTCACCACCGGCGGGCCCAAACGCCGAGACCCAGTACTTC.

CDR3 loop: CASSPGGGYEQYF. CDR3 nucleotide sequence: TGTGCCAGCAGCCCAGGGGGCGGGTACGAGCAGTACTTC. The chain combines TRBV7-7 with TRBJ2-7; TRBD1 matches 8 bases. CDR1 SSHAT and CDR2 FNYEAQ come from the germline V gene (reference sequence). There are 13 residues in the CDR3. The J segment lost 4 bases and the V segment lost 5 bases, leaving 4 bases of the junction unmatched. The variable domain in full, with the rest retrieved from reference TRBV7-7 and TRBJ2-7, is GAGVSQSPRYKVTKRGQDVTLRCDPISSHATLYWYQQALGQGPEFLTYFNYEAQPDKSGLPSDRFSAERPEGSISTLTIQRTEQRDSAMYRCASSPGGGYEQYFGPGTRLTVT.

The V gene is TRBV27, the J gene TRBJ2-3; 8 bases align to TRBD2. Germline CDR1 reads MNHEY; CDR2 reads SMNVEV (reference sequence). Unmatched junction bases numbered 3, after V lost 2 bases and J lost 2 bases. The CDR3 contains 15 residues. The DNA of the CDR3 is TGTGCCAGCAGTTTACAGCGGGGGTACACAGATACGCAGTATTTT. This encodes CASSLQRGYTDTQYF.

The chain links TRBV4-1 to TRBJ2-1, with D perhaps being TRBD1 or TRBD2 (5 bases each). This CDR3 comprises 17 residues. Deletions cut 1 base from V and 5 bases from J, with 18 bases between. Germline V gene data show CDR1 as MGHRA and CDR2 as YSYEKL. The CDR3 DNA reads as TGCGCCAGCAGCCAAGCCCCGGCCCGGCAGGGAGACAATGAGCAGTTCTTC. Its protein is CASSQAPARQGDNEQFF.

This chain links TRBV28 with TRBJ1-2; D perhaps matches TRBD1 (6 bases). CDR1 is MDHEN and CDR2 is SYDVKM in the germline V gene. V was cut by 3 bases and J by 4 bases, with 9 bases left in between. The CDR3 totals 13 residues. This CDR3 is CASSFQGRYGYTF. The CDR3 DNA reads TGTGCCAGCAGTTTTCAGGGGCGCTATGGCTACACCTTC.

This clone was counted once. The chain carries TRBV7-6 and TRBJ1-5, with 7 nucleotides matching TRBD1. This CDR3 region has 16 residues. V dropped 5 bases and J dropped 4; count of bases not matched to a gene: 11. Germline V lookup: CDR1 SGHVS, CDR2 FNYEAQ. The CDR3 bases are TGTGCCAGCAGCCAGGGGGGCGGTCTAATGAATCAGCCCCAGCATTTT. It is translated as CASSQGGGLMNQPQHF.

Concerning this clone itself: The same CDR3 also results from other DNA sequences found in this sample. The chain couples TRBV2 to TRBJ2-5; D may be TRBD1 (6 bases). The J call may be mistaken, given a closer DNA end match to TRBJ2-7. The CDR3 sequence is 12 residues long. The germline V gene encodes CDR1 SNHLY and CDR2 FYNNEI. The CDR3 region has the DNA TGTGCCAGCAGTCGAGGACAGTACGAGCAGTACTTC. It translates to CASSRGQYEQYF.

This clone has more than one count but fewer than ten. The CDR3 nucleotides are TGCAGCGTTGATTACCCACCCGGGGGGTCGCAGTATTTT. Its protein product is CSVDYPPGGSQYF. The chain links TRBV29-1 to TRBJ2-3; 7 nucleotides line up with TRBD2. J gave up 10 bases and V 3 bases, and 10 bases lay outside the gene matches. Germline loops: CDR1 SQVTM, CDR2 ANQGSEA. The CDR3 covers 13 residues.

The chain couples TRBV19 to TRBJ1-1; the D gene is possibly TRBD1 (6 bases). This CDR3 comprises 15 residues. CDR1 and CDR2 from the germline V gene are LNHDA and SQIVND (reference sequence). Trimming removed 3 bases from V and 6 bases from J, with 17 bases in between. CDR3 DNA sequence: TGTGCCAGTAGTATCAGGTCACGGCGGGGGCCTGAAGCTTTCTTT. Encoded protein: CASSIRSRRGPEAFF.

V usage is TRBV9 and J usage is TRBJ2-1; D may be TRBD2 (6 bases). The CDR3 loop spans 16 amino acids. From germline, CDR1 is SGDLS and CDR2 YYNGEE. V shed 0 bases and J shed 0 bases, with 10 bases lying between them. The CDR3 spells CASSVAEGSSYNEQFF. For the CDR3, the DNA is TGTGCCAGCAGCGTAGCGGAGGGGAGCTCCTACAATGAGCAGTTCTTC.

The chain is built from TRBV23-1 and TRBJ1-2; TRBD1 matches 7 bases. TRBV23-1 has ORF status, its function being uncertain. This CDR3 is 19 amino acids long. The V and J ends lost 6 bases and 2 bases, in that order; junction bases with no gene match: 21. CDR3 loop: CASSGNNRGGESQNYGYTF. Written as DNA, the CDR3 is TGCGCCAGCAGCGGGAATAACAGGGGAGGAGAATCACAGAACTATGGCTACACCTTC.